Here is one T cell receptor beta chain with its context. There is no known antigen for this receptor. This entry belongs to a study of monozygotic twins with inflammatory bowel disease (dated by TCRdb to about 2019). Regarding the research as a whole: The complete study included about 30 monozygotic twin pairs: 19 IBD-discordant Danish pairs and nine German pairs, of which four were IBD-concordant and five were IBD-discordant. Within discordant pairs, disease-associated traits were sought mainly by comparing IBD patients with their genetically identical healthy co-twins. Each individual had, on average, about 151 000 unique TCRalpha sequences and 181 000 unique TCRbeta sequences available for analysis.

From each donor, a 2.5 ml peripheral blood sample was drawn into PAXgene tubes and stored at -80 degrees C. Total RNA was isolated from whole blood with the PAXgene blood miRNA kit on an automated QIAcube, without T cell sorting. Peripheral blood from monozygotic twin pairs, either concordant or discordant for inflammatory bowel disease, underwent deep TCRalpha and TCRbeta repertoire profiling that used unique molecular barcoding. For every twin pair, smoking habits were documented, and each individual was categorised as a current, former or never smoker. Beyond this particular receptor, the publication reports: The results gave no support for a single strong signal or clonotype linked to IBD. IBD patients shared fewer clonotypes with other individuals than healthy twins did, most markedly in patients showing signs of disease activity. Repertoire similarity did not differ between concordant and discordant twins, which could be due to limited statistical power. Distinction between different T cell subtypes could not be achieved in the analysis. Because patients received different immunosuppressive treatments, the repertoires may have picked up extra background noise and variability between individuals. Measured by the inverse Simpson index, TCRbeta repertoire diversity was lower in IBD patients than in their healthy co-twins.

The library was generated by 5' RACE. Preparation of each TCR library used roughly 3,300 ng of total RNA. For each sample, cDNA synthesis with SMARTScribe reverse transcriptase was split into eight separate reactions. During cDNA synthesis, template switching introduced unique molecular identifiers that contained a 6-nucleotide sample barcode. TCRalpha and TCRbeta cDNA was amplified by two nested PCRs of 16 and 9 cycles, with bead purification after each PCR. Before amplification, the cDNA was both treated with uracil DNA-glycosylase and purified with the QIAquick PCR purification kit. The second PCR added Illumina TruSeq-compatible adapters along with sample-specific barcodes. TapeStation and Qubit were used to check library quality and concentration, and 5 to 5.5 ng of each library was pooled. Sequencing of pooled libraries was carried out on an Illumina HiSeq2500 single-index Rapid Run using 2 x 100 bp reads and custom sequencing primers. The original methods were these. MiGEC version 1.2.6 was used for UMI-based consensus assembly, which corrected PCR and sequencing errors. MiXCR version 2.1.1 was used for V(D)J alignment, clonotype assembly and CDR3 extraction. Gene usage, clonotype sharing and MAIT/NKT TCR abundance were normalised by analysing the top 1000, 10 000 and 20 000 clonotypes per sample. Diversity was computed as the inverse Simpson index with the vegan R package after downsampling to 27 000 UMIs. Paired Mann-Whitney U tests were applied to discordant twin pairs, with Benjamini-Hochberg correction for multiple testing. After TCRdb reprocessed the reads, each CDR3 protein sequence was kept as one row, without DNA. TCRdb, not the original authors, processed these V and J calls. The sample's table covers around 450,000 distinct CDR3 sequences. Approximately 2.4% of the sample comes from the top ten.

The CDR3 sequence holds 15 residues, the cysteine and phenylalanine included. The DNA is unrecorded. CDR1 and CDR2 are read off the germline V gene as SNHLY and FYNNEI. This TCR was sampled from a human donor with ulcerative colitis or Crohn's disease, or a healthy co-twin of an affected twin (not recorded which). Sample: blood. The chain uses TRBV2 and TRBJ2-3; the TCRdb D gene call, TRBD1, has no DNA to confirm it. This receptor carries the CDR3 CASSLSRGGPDTQYF.